These 13 T cell receptor beta chains originate from one sample sequenced in a study of CD8 T cells in Susac syndrome. RNA, at about 0.5 to 1 ug, was reverse transcribed with random hexamers. TCRdb reanalysed the immunoSEQ multiplex PCR reads using MiXCR and keeps one entry per CDR3 protein. This table holds 150,000 to 200,000 distinct CDR3 sequences, roughly nine tenths found once. Sequencing was performed on CD4+ T cells from PBMCs. These receptors came from a human donor with Susac syndrome.

This rearrangement joins TRBV2 to TRBJ1-3, with D hard to call. The germline V gene encodes CDR1 SNHLY and CDR2 FYNNEI. V lost 0 bases to trimming and J lost 0 bases, with 3 bases between them. The CDR3 is made up of 14 amino acids. DNA for the CDR3: TGTGCCAGCAGTGAAGCCTTCTCTGGAAACACCATATATTTT. This translates into CASSEAFSGNTIYF.

This clonotype was seen a single time. The chain is built from TRBV20-1 and TRBJ2-7, with 7 bases matching TRBD1. V was pared by 3 bases and J by 1 base, with 3 bases of the junction left unmatched. CDR1 and CDR2 (germline): DFQATT, SNEGSKA (reference sequence). There are 13 residues in the CDR3. CDR3 region: CSASRDSSYEQYF. The CDR3 DNA follows: TGCAGTGCTAGCCGGGACAGTTCCTACGAGCAGTACTTC.

V and J are TRBV5-1 and TRBJ2-7; 8 bases line up with TRBD2. The V segment lost 1 base and the J segment 2 bases; nucleotides outside the gene matches: 2. Germline CDR1 is SGHRS and CDR2 is YFSETQ. CDR3 length equals 14 residues. CDR3: CASSLTGGAYEQYF. CDR3 in DNA: TGCGCCAGCAGCTTGACCGGGGGGGCCTACGAGCAGTACTTC. The full variable domain, rest sourced from reference TRBV5-1 and TRBJ2-7, is KAGVTQTPRYLIKTRGQQVTLSCSPISGHRSVSWYQQTPGQGLQFLFEYFSETQRNKGNFPGRFSGRQFSNSRSEMNVSTLELGDSALYLCASSLTGGAYEQYFGPGTRLTVT.

This chain links TRBV11-3 with TRBJ2-1; D possibly corresponds to TRBD1 (6 bases). The length of the CDR3 is 12 residues. Germline CDR1 is SGHNT and CDR2 is YENEEA. With 3 bases removed from V and 10 bases from J, the gap between germline ends came to 10 bases. CDR3: CASSFTGHEQFF. In DNA form, the CDR3 reads TGTGCCAGCAGCTTTACAGGGCACGAGCAGTTCTTC.

This clonotype has only a few counts. The rearrangement links TRBV29-1 to TRBJ2-7, with 7 positions matching TRBD1. Germline V lookup: CDR1 SQVTM, CDR2 ANQGSEA. V lost 4 bases to trimming and J lost 3 bases; unmatched junction nucleotides: 9. The CDR3 totals 14 residues. The DNA of the CDR3 is TGCAGCGTTGTCCGGGACAGAGGGTTCTACGAGCAGTACTTC. Encoded protein: CSVVRDRGFYEQYF.

The chain uses TRBV18 and TRBJ2-7, with 12 bases identical to TRBD2. In germline, CDR1 is KGHSH, CDR2 LQKENI. The CDR3 is made up of 16 amino acids. With V trimmed by 5 bases and J by 3 bases, 8 bases remained unmatched. For the CDR3, the DNA is TGTGCCAGCTCAGGATCCGGGACTAGCGGGTACTACGAGCAGTACTTC. Protein: CASSGSGTSGYYEQYF. The full variable domain, rest sourced from reference TRBV18 and TRBJ2-7, is NAGVMQNPRHLVRRRGQEARLRCSPMKGHSHVYWYRQLPEEGLKFMVYLQKENIIDESGMPKERFSAEFPKEGPSILRIQQVVRGDSAAYFCASSGSGTSGYYEQYFGPGTRLTVT.

The V and J genes are TRBV7-6 and TRBJ2-5; TRBD2 aligns across 12 bases. V shed 4 bases, J shed 5 bases, and the junction held 11 bases outside the gene matches. This CDR3 is built from 17 residues. Germline CDR1 and CDR2: SGHVS and FNYEAQ. The CDR3 spells CASSSRASGGAVETQYF. The CDR3 DNA is TGTGCCAGCAGCTCACGGGCTAGCGGGGGGGCCGTGGAGACCCAGTACTTC. Complete variable domain (other parts from reference TRBV7-6 and TRBJ2-5): GAGVSQSPRYKVTKRGQDVALRCDPISGHVSLYWYRQALGQGPEFLTYFNYEAQQDKSGLPNDRFSAERPEGSISTLTIQRTEQRDSAMYRCASSSRASGGAVETQYFGPGTRLLVL.

The chain is built from TRBV24-1 and TRBJ1-2; D unresolved. Germline V gives CDR1 KGHDR, CDR2 SFDVKD. CDR3 length: 12 amino acids. V lost 4 bases and J 3 bases, leaving 5 bases between the germline ends. CDR3: CATSDGHYGYTF. DNA for the CDR3: TGTGCCACCAGTGACGGCCACTATGGCTACACCTTC.

Written as DNA, the CDR3 is TGCAGTGCCGGGGGACACGGAAATTCACCCCTCCACTTT. Its translation is CSAGGHGNSPLHF. The chain uses TRBV20-1 and TRBJ1-6; TRBD1 is a possible D gene (6 bases). With 6 bases removed from V and 7 bases from J, the gap between germline ends came to 13 bases. Per germline, CDR1 DFQATT and CDR2 SNEGSKA (reference sequence). CDR3 length: 13 amino acids.

CDR3 in DNA: TGCAGTGCGAGGAACTCGGGACCAGAGTACCAAGAGACCCAGTACTTC. This codes for CSARNSGPEYQETQYF. The rearrangement links TRBV20-1 to TRBJ2-5; tentatively, D is TRBD1 or TRBD2 (5 bases each). V shed 6 bases and J shed 0 bases, with 20 bases lying between them. The germline V gene encodes CDR1 DFQATT and CDR2 SNEGSKA (reference sequence). This CDR3 spans 16 amino acids.

This clonotype has more than one count but fewer than ten. This rearrangement joins TRBV12-3 or TRBV12-4 to TRBJ1-5, with D possibly TRBD1 on 6 matching bases. The CDR3 has 15 amino acids. The ends were cut back, 6 bases at V and 0 bases at J, with 12 bases in the middle. CDR3: CASSPGQISNQPQHF. CDR3 DNA sequence: TGTGCCAGCAGCCCCGGACAGATTAGCAATCAGCCCCAGCATTTT.

V is TRBV5-1 and J is TRBJ2-3; TRBD2 might be the D (6 bases). Per the germline V gene, CDR1 is SGHRS and CDR2 is YFSETQ. The V and J ends lost 7 bases and 2 bases respectively, with 17 bases between them. The CDR3 has 15 residues. The CDR3 protein is CASRAGEAHTDTQYF. The CDR3 DNA reads as TGCGCCAGCCGGGCCGGGGAGGCACACACAGATACGCAGTATTTT. Together with reference TRBV5-1 and TRBJ2-3, the CDR3 gives the full variable domain: KAGVTQTPRYLIKTRGQQVTLSCSPISGHRSVSWYQQTPGQGLQFLFEYFSETQRNKGNFPGRFSGRQFSNSRSEMNVSTLELGDSALYLCASRAGEAHTDTQYFGPGTRLTVL.

The table lists this clonotype with a count of one. CDR3 nucleotides: TGTGCCAGCAGTCAGGACACAGGAGCCTACGAGCAGTACTTC. Protein sequence: CASSQDTGAYEQYF. The gene calls are TRBV12-3 or TRBV12-4 and TRBJ2-7; possibly TRBD1 for D (5 bases). CDR3 length equals 14 residues. Trimming removed 5 bases at V and 2 bases at J, with 13 bases between.